Shown below are 15 T cell receptor beta chains from a single sample sequenced in a study of T-cell reconstitution after alpha-beta-depleted transplantation in children (dated by TCRdb to the mid-2010s). The library was prepared using PCR. TCRdb lists the instrument as Illumina HiSeq 2500. To normalize quantification of the TCRbeta repertoire, the TCR libraries were built with molecular barcoding that relied on unique molecular identifiers. TCRdb cleaned the public reads at Q25 with fastp, built clones with MiXCR and kept in-frame beta chains. Duplicate CDR3 protein sequences are folded into a single record with the most common DNA and genes. For this sample there are 600,000 to 700,000 distinct CDR3 sequences; around a sixth appear just once. The ten top clones hold about 1.1% of the sample. The starting material was PBMCs from the stem cell graft donor, obtained from the stem cell graft. The receptor set was obtained from a human donor who donated a stem cell graft to a child with acute myeloid leukemia.

The CDR3 loop reads CAWMPLSSQETQYF. CDR3 nucleotide sequence: TGTGCCTGGATGCCCCTTAGTAGCCAAGAGACCCAGTACTTC. The chain recombines TRBV30 with TRBJ2-5; D not resolved. This CDR3 is built from 14 residues. Between the trimmed V and J ends, which lost 4 bases and 1 base, there was a span of 13 bases. Per germline, CDR1 GTSNPN and CDR2 SVGIG (reference sequence). The entire variable domain, with the rest obtained from reference TRBV30 and TRBJ2-5, is as follows: SQTIHQWPATLVQPVGSPLSLECTVEGTSNPNLYWYRQAAGRGLQLLFYSVGIGQISSEVPQNLSASRPQDRQFILSSKKLLLSDSGFYLCAWMPLSSQETQYFGPGTRLLVL.

This clonotype was seen a few times. The J gene is TRBJ1-1, the V gene TRBV7-8, with D unclear. V lost 1 base to trimming and J lost 3 bases, with 9 bases between them. Germline CDR1 SGHVS, CDR2 FQNEAQ. The CDR3 has 14 residues. DNA of the CDR3: TGTGCCAGCAGCTTAGAGAGGGTGTACACTGAAGCTTTCTTT. It is translated as CASSLERVYTEAFF. The full variable domain, with the rest looked up from reference TRBV7-8 and TRBJ1-1, is GAGVSQSPRYKVAKRGQDVALRCDPISGHVSLFWYQQALGQGPEFLTYFQNEAQLDKSGLPSDRFFAERPEGSVSTLKIQRTQQEDSAVYLCASSLERVYTEAFFGQGTRLTVV.

This clonotype has ten or more counts. The V call is TRBV29-1, the J call TRBJ2-3; TRBD1 aligns across 7 bases. Trimming at V came to 5 bases and at J to 8 bases, leaving 16 bases not matched to a gene. The CDR3 is made up of 15 amino acids. The germline CDR1 and CDR2 sequences are SQVTM and ANQGSEA. DNA of the CDR3: TGCAGCGTTTACATCAGACAGGGTCAGTCGGGTACGCAGTATTTT. Protein sequence: CSVYIRQGQSGTQYF.

Ten or more counts support this clonotype. The J gene is TRBJ2-4, the V gene TRBV29-1; D possibly corresponds to TRBD1 (6 bases). CDR1 is SQVTM and CDR2 is ANQGSEA in the germline V gene. The CDR3 has 15 residues. V was clipped by 1 base and J by 4 bases, with 14 bases between them. CDR3 amino acids: CSVEATGMGKNIQYF. CDR3 DNA: TGCAGCGTTGAAGCAACAGGGATGGGGAAAAACATTCAGTACTTC.

The chain uses TRBV5-6 and TRBJ2-7; weak D call: TRBD2 (6 bases). The CDR3 has 13 amino acids. V was cut by 7 bases and J by 6 bases, with 17 bases left in between. The germline gives CDR1 SGHDT, CDR2 YYEEEE. Here the CDR3 DNA reads TGTGCCAGCGGCCCCGGGGGAGACTGCGAGCAGTACGTC. Protein product: CASGPGGDCEQYV.

As to this clonotype: The junction departs from germline at one end; a sequencing error may be responsible. The gene calls are TRBV20-1 and TRBJ2-7, with TRBD2 identical over 11 bases. CDR3 length: 17 amino acids. Germline V CDR1 and CDR2: DFQATT, SNEGSKA (reference sequence). The CDR3 DNA sequence: TGCTGTGCTAGGCCAACTAGCGGGGGAGGTAGCTCCTACGAGCAGTACTTC. It specifies CCARPTSGGGSSYEQYF.

This chain joins TRBV12-3 or TRBV12-4 and TRBJ1-1; 7 bases agree with TRBD1. V shed 4 bases and J 4 bases; nucleotides not matched to a gene: 9. The CDR3 is made up of 15 amino acids. The CDR3 loop reads CASSSRQGIITEAFF. The CDR3 DNA reads TGTGCCAGCAGTTCCAGACAGGGAATAATCACTGAAGCTTTCTTT.

This clonotype was seen repeatedly, ten times or more. The rearrangement links TRBV13 to TRBJ2-3, with unresolved D. This CDR3 spans 12 amino acids. Germline V gene sequence: CDR1 PRHDT, CDR2 FYEKMQ (reference sequence). V lost 5 bases and J 4 bases, leaving 7 bases between the germline ends. CDR3 protein: CASSQQADTQYF. CDR3 nucleotides: TGTGCCAGCAGCCAACAAGCAGATACGCAGTATTTT.

This clonotype showed up just a few times. This chain joins TRBV15 and TRBJ1-1, with D maybe TRBD1 (5 bases). V was trimmed by 8 bases and J by 2 bases, leaving 12 bases between them. CDR1 is LNHNV, CDR2 YYDKDF, per germline (reference sequence). The CDR3 runs 13 residues. The CDR3 DNA reads TGTGCCACCGCTACCGGGGCCAACACTGAAGCTTTCTTT. It yields the protein CATATGANTEAFF.

This clonotype was picked up many times. V and J are TRBV29-1 and TRBJ1-1; TRBD1 agrees at 10 bases. Germline trimming cut 3 bases from V and 1 base from J; bases unmatched to any gene: 2. Germline V gene lookup returns CDR1 SQVTM and CDR2 ANQGSEA. The CDR3 runs to 14 residues. CDR3 region: CSVERDRGNTEAFF. The CDR3 DNA follows: TGCAGCGTTGAGCGGGACAGGGGGAACACTGAAGCTTTCTTT.

At least ten counts were recorded for this clonotype. The chain is built from TRBV7-2 and TRBJ2-7; perhaps TRBD1 as D (7 bases). This CDR3 has 14 residues. V was pared by 3 bases and J by 6 bases, with 15 bases between. Germline lookup yields CDR1 SGHTA and CDR2 FQGNSA. For the CDR3, the DNA is TGTGCCAGCAGCTTGGGCAGGGGGAGGAGCGAGCAGTACTTC. It is translated as CASSLGRGRSEQYF.

This clonotype came up a few times. This sequence joins TRBV27 and TRBJ2-3; 7 bases line up with TRBD2. With V trimmed by 4 bases and J by 5 bases, 12 bases remained unmatched. The germline gives CDR1 MNHEY, CDR2 SMNVEV (reference sequence). The CDR3 has 16 residues. CDR3 coding DNA: TGTGCCAGCAGTTCCCTCGTGGGGGGGGAAGGAGATACGCAGTATTTT. This gives the protein CASSSLVGGEGDTQYF.

This clonotype occurred a few times. V usage is TRBV7-2 and J usage is TRBJ1-5; a possible D gene is TRBD1 (5 bases). This CDR3 region has 14 residues. Germline V gene data show CDR1 as SGHTA and CDR2 as FQGNSA. V was pared by 2 bases and J by 5 bases, with 10 bases between. The CDR3 protein is CASSLMRGHQPQHF. CDR3 coding DNA: TGTGCCAGCAGCTTAATGAGGGGCCATCAGCCCCAGCATTTT.

V usage is TRBV6-2 or TRBV6-3 and J usage is TRBJ2-7, with TRBD1 identical over 7 bases. CDR1 and CDR2 from the germline V gene are MNHEY and SVGEGT. The CDR3 consists of 14 residues. Trimming removed 7 bases from V and 2 bases from J; junction bases left unmatched: 8. The CDR3 DNA follows: TGTGCCAGCAATGAGGGACAGACTACCTACGAGCAGTACTTC. As protein: CASNEGQTTYEQYF.

The J gene is TRBJ2-7, the V gene TRBV20-1; possibly TRBD2 for D (5 bases). The V and J ends lost 0 bases and 2 bases respectively, with 11 bases between them. The CDR3 spans 14 residues. The germline V gene has CDR1 DFQATT and CDR2 SNEGSKA (reference sequence). The CDR3: CSARDTGNPYEQYV. CDR3 nucleotides: TGCAGTGCTAGAGATACCGGGAACCCCTACGAGCAGTACGTC.